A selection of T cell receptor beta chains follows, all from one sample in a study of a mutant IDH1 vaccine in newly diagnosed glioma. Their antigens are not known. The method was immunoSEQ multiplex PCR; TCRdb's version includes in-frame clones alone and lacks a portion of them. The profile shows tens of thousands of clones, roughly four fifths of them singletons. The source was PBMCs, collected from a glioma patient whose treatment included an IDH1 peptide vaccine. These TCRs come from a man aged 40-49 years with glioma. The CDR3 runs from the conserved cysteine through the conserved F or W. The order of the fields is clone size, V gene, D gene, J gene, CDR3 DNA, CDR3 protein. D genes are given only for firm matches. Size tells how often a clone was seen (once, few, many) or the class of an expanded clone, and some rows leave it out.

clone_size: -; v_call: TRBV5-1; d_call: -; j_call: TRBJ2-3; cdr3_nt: TGCGCCAGCAGCTTGCTCACTTGGGGAGATACGCAGTATTTT; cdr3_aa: CASSLLTWGDTQYF
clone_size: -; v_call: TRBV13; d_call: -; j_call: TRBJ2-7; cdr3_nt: TGTGCCAGCAGCCGCGGAAGACGGCTCCTGGCGGGTGCCGGAATCTCCTACGAGCAGTACTTC; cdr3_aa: CASSRGRRLLAGAGISYEQYF
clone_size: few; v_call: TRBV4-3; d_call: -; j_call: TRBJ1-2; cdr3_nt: TGCGCCAGCAGCATGGGGGGAGGAGACAAATCATACCGTGTCTATGGCTACACCTTC; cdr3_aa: CASSMGGGDKSYRVYGYTF
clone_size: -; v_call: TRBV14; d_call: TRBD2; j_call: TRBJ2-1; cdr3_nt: TGTGCCAGCAGCCAAGATAATGGAGCTGTGGGAGGGCCGAGATCGTACAATGAGCAGTTCTTC; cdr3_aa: CASSQDNGAVGGPRSYNEQFF
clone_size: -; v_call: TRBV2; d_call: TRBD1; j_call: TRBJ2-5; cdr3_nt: TGTGCCAGCAGTCGGGACAGGCAAGAGACCCAGTACTTC; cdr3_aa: CASSRDRQETQYF
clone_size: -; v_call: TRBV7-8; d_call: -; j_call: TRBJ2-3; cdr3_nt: TGTGCCAGCAGCTTCTCAGCGGATACGCAGTATTTT; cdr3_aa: CASSFSADTQYF
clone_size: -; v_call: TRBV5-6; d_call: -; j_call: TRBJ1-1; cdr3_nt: TGTGCCAGCAGCCCCGGATCAATGAACACTGAAGCTTTCTTT; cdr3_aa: CASSPGSMNTEAFF
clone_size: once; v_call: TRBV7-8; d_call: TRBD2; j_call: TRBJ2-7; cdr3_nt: TGTGCCAGCAGCTTATCGGGGGGCGAGCAGTACTTC; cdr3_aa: CASSLSGGEQYF
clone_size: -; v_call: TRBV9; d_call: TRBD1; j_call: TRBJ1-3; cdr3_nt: TGTGCCAGCAGCACGACGCCGGGACAGTTAGGAAACACCATATATTTT; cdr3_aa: CASSTTPGQLGNTIYF
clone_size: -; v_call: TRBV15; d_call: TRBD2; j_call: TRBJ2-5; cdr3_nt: TGTGCCACCAGCAGGGAAAAACTAGCGGGAGGTCTGGCGGAGACCCAGTACTTC; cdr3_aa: CATSREKLAGGLAETQYF
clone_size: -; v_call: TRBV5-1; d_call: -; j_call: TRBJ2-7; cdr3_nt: TGCGCCAGCAGCGTACCGGGACCGAACCACGAGCAGTACTTC; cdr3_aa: CASSVPGPNHEQYF
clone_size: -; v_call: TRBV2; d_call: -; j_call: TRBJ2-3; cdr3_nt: TGTGCCAGCAGTGGTGGGTATACGCAGTATTTT; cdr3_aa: CASSGGYTQYF
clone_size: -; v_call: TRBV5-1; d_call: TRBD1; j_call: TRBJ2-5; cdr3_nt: TGCGCCAGCAGCTTGGTGGGCAGGGGGCTCGAAGAGACCCAGTACTTC; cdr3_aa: CASSLVGRGLEETQYF
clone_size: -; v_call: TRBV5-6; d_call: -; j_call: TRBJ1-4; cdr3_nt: TGTGCCAGCAGCTTGTTGGGCGGCACCCTTATCTTTTTT; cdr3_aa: CASSLLGGTLIFF
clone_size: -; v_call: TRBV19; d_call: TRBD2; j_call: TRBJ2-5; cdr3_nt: TGTGCCAGTAGTAAGGGACTAGCGGTAGAGACCCAGTACTTC; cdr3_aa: CASSKGLAVETQYF
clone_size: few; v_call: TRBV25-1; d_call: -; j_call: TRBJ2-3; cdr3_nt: TGTGCCAGCAGTGACAGGGAGTACACAGATACGCAGTATTTT; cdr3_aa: CASSDREYTDTQYF
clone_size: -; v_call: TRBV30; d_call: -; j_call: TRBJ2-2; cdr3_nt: TGTGCCTGGAGTGTAGGGGTCGGGGAGCTGTTTTTT; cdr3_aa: CAWSVGVGELFF
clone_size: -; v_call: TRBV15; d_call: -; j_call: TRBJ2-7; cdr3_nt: TGTGCCATAGCGCCGGGGGTCTCCTACGAGCAGTACTTC; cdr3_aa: CAIAPGVSYEQYF
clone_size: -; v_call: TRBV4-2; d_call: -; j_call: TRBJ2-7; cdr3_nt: TGTGCCAGCAGCCAAGAGAGGGGGTCCAACCTCTACGAGCAGTACTTC; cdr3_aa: CASSQERGSNLYEQYF
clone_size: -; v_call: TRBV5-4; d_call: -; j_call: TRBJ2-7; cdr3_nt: TGTGCCAGCAGCTCGGTCGCCGCCTACGAGCAGTACTTC; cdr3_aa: CASSSVAAYEQYF
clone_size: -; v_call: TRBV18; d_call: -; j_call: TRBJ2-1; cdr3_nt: TGTGCCAGCTCACCTCTCGTCGTCAGACGGGATAGTGAGCAGTTCTTC; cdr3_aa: CASSPLVVRRDSEQFF
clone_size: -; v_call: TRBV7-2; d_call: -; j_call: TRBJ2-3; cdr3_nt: TGTGCCAGCAGCCCCAAAGCCCCAGGACGGGGTAGCACAGATACGCAGTATTTT; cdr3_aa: CASSPKAPGRGSTDTQYF
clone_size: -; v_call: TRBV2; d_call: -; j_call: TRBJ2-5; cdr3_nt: TGTGCCAGCAGTGAAGCGAGGTCCGGGGTTGGAGAGACCCAGTACTTC; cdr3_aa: CASSEARSGVGETQYF
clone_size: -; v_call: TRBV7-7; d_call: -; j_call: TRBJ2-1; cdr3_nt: TGTGCTAGCAGCCTTAAGGTTGGACAGAACAATGAGCAGTTCTTC; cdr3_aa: CASSLKVGQNNEQFF
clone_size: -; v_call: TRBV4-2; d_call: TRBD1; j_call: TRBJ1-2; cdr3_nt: TGTGCCAGCAGCCCGACAGGGAAGGGTGGTGGCTACACCTTC; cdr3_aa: CASSPTGKGGGYTF
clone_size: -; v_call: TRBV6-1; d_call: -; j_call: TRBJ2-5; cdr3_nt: TGTGCCAGTAGAAAGATAGGCGAGACCCAGTACTTC; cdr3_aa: CASRKIGETQYF
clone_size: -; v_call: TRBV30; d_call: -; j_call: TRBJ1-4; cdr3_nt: TGTGCCTGGAGTCGAGACACCAATGAAAAACTGTTTTTT; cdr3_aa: CAWSRDTNEKLFF
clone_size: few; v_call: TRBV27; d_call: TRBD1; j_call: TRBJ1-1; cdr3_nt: TGTGCCAGCAGTTTATCCGGTTGGGGACAGGGAAGCACTGAAGCTTTCTTT; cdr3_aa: CASSLSGWGQGSTEAFF
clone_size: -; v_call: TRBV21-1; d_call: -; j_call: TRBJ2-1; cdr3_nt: TGTGCCAGCAGCCCGGGACAGTGGAATGAGCAGTTCTTC; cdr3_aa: CASSPGQWNEQFF
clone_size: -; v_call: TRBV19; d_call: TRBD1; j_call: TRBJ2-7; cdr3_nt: TGTGCCAGTAGGGGAATTTACAGGGGTCATTCCTACGAGCAGTACTTC; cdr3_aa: CASRGIYRGHSYEQYF
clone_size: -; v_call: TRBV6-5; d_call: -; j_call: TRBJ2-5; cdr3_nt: TGTGCCAGCAGTTACCGGACGGGCCTGGAGACCCAGTACTTC; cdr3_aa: CASSYRTGLETQYF
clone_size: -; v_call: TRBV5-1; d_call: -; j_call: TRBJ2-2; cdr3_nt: TGCGCCAGCAGCTTCAAGGGGCAGACCCCAGACACCGGGGAGCTGTTTTTT; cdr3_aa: CASSFKGQTPDTGELFF
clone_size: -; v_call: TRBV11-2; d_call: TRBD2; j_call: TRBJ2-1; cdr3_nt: TGTGCCAGCAGCTTACCCTGGGCGGGAGTCTCCTACAATGAGCAGTTCTTC; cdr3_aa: CASSLPWAGVSYNEQFF
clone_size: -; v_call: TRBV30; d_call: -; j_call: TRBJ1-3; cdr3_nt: TGTGCCTGGAGTGGACAGGCTGGAAACACCATATATTTT; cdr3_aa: CAWSGQAGNTIYF
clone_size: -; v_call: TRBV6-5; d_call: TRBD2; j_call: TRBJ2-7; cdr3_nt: TGTGCCAGCAGCCCTAGCGGGGCATCCTACGAGCAGTACTTC; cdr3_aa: CASSPSGASYEQYF